The TCR beta chain described here comes from a study of blood T cell repertoires in COVID-19. In the study overall: Samples taken during acute and convalescent COVID-19 were collected in the United States, Italy and Spain. The analysed material was cDNA or gDNA that came from T cells, B-cell-depleted T cells, or PBMCs.

Original processing methods: Amplified reference gene primers provided the basis for estimating nucleated cell counts. The repertoire was sequenced with immunoSEQ multiplex PCR; TCRdb's copy has only in-frame clones and lacks some. The DNA was the basis for D and trimming; V, J and clone size are from that table. The data contain approximately 210,000 clones, roughly nine tenths of them singletons. The sequence was obtained from an older man with acute or convalescent COVID-19. The sample was peripheral blood.

The CDR3 DNA is TGTGCCAGCAGTCCCGATCATGGGGGCAGAGCCTACGAGCAGTACTTC. This translates into CASSPDHGGRAYEQYF. V is TRBV28 and J is TRBJ2-7; possibly TRBD1 for D (6 bases). The CDR3 extends over 16 amino acids. Germline V gene sequence: CDR1 MDHEN, CDR2 SYDVKM. V lost 5 bases, J lost 2 bases, and 19 bases lay in between.